Listed below are T cell receptor beta chains from one sample, sequenced in a study of response to subunit inactivated influenza vaccine. Using its own MiXCR run on the RT-PCR reads, TCRdb lists one record per CDR3 protein. The sample lists 500,000 to 550,000 distinct CDR3 sequences, 6.5% to 8% occurring once. Here the sequenced sample was PBMCs from blood, taken around 25 months after vaccination. The receptor set was obtained from a man aged 50-75 years who received an inactivated influenza vaccine. CDR3s include the opening cysteine and the closing phenylalanine or tryptophan. The order of the fields is J gene, V gene, CDR3 protein.

TRBJ2-7	TRBV9	CASSVEGTGDYEQYF
TRBJ2-1	TRBV2	CASSALNLNEQFF
TRBJ1-5	TRBV3-1	CASSQGGFVSNQPQHF
TRBJ2-2	TRBV27	CASSLSAFLAGAPSYTGELFF
TRBJ1-1	TRBV7-8	CASSRRGEYTEAFF
TRBJ2-1	TRBV20-1	CSARDIAGVNEQFF
TRBJ2-7	TRBV5-6	CASSTGTSGAISYEQYF
TRBJ2-5	TRBV30	CAWSVRVTVYQETQYF
TRBJ1-1	TRBV6-6	CASSYVSNTEAFF
TRBJ2-1	TRBV24-1	CATSGWSDHNEQFF
TRBJ1-2	TRBV25-1	CASSRTGEVGGYTF
TRBJ2-7	TRBV7-9	CASSRQIGGNTVF
TRBJ1-5	TRBV29-1	CSFRHLSNQPQHF
TRBJ1-6	TRBV20-1	CSATNNSPLHF
TRBJ2-7	TRBV21-1	CASSKDPDEQYF